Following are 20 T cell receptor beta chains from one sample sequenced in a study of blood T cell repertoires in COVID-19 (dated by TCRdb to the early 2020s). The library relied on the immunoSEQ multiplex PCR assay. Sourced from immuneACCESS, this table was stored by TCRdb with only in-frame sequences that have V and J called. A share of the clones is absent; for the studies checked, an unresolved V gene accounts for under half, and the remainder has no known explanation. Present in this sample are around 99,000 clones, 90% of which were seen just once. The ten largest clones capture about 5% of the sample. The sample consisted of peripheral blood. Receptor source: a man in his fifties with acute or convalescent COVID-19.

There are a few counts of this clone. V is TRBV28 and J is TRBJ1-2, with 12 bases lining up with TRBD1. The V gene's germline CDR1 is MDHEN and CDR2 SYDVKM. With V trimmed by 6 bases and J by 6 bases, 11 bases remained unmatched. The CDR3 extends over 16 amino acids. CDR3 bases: TGTGCCAGCAGACCCCAGGTCGGGACAGGGGGCCATGGCTACACCTTC. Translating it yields CASRPQVGTGGHGYTF.

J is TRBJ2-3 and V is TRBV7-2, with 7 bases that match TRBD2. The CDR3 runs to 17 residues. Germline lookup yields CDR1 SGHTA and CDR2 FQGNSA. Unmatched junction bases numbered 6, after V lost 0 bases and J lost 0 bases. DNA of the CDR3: TGTGCCAGCAGCTTAGCGGGGCTAGCGGTTAGCACAGATACGCAGTATTTT. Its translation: CASSLAGLAVSTDTQYF.

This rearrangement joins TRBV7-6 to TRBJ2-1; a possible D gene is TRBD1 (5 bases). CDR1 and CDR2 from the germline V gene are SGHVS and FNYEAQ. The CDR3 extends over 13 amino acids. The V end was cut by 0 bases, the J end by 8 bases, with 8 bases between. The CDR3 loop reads CASSLAVGDEQFF. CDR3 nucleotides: TGTGCCAGCAGCTTAGCGGTAGGGGATGAGCAGTTCTTC.

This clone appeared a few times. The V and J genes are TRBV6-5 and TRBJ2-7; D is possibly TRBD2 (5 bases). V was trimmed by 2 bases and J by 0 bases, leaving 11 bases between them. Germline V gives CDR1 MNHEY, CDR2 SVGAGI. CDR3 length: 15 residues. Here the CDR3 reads CASSYREFPSYEQYF. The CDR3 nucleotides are TGTGCCAGCAGTTACAGGGAGTTCCCCTCCTACGAGCAGTACTTC.

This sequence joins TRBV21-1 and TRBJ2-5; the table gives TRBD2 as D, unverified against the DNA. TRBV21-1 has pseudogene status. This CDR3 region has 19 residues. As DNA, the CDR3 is TGTGCCAGCAGCAAATACTTCTCAGCGGGAGGGCCTAGTGATGAGACCCAGTACTTC. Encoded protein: CASSKYFSAGGPSDETQYF.

The CDR3 reads CASSLRPGGSKSNQPQHF. CDR3 DNA: TGTGCCAGCAGTTTAAGGCCAGGGGGCTCGAAAAGCAATCAGCCCCAGCATTTT. This chain links TRBV27 with TRBJ1-5; TRBD1 matches 8 bases. The V and J ends lost 2 bases and 1 base, in that order; junction bases with no gene match: 10. The CDR3 has 18 amino acids. The V gene's germline CDR1 is MNHEY and CDR2 SMNVEV (reference sequence).

Here the CDR3 DNA reads TGTGCCAGCAGCGTAGCAGTTCGGGCAGGGCCCAACACCGGGGAGCTGTTTTTT. Its translation is CASSVAVRAGPNTGELFF. The chain recombines TRBV9 with TRBJ2-2; weak D call: TRBD1 (5 bases). Germline V lookup: CDR1 SGDLS, CDR2 YYNGEE. CDR3 length equals 18 residues. V was pared by 0 bases and J by 2 bases, with 17 bases between.

For the CDR3, the DNA is TGTGCCAGCAGCTTGCGGGTCGGAAACACCGGGGAGCTGTTTTTT. This encodes CASSLRVGNTGELFF. The rearrangement joins TRBV5-6 to TRBJ2-2; D is uncertain. The CDR3 is made up of 15 amino acids. The V gene lost 1 base and the J gene lost 2 bases, with 9 bases spanning the gap. Looked up from germline, CDR1 is SGHDT and CDR2 is YYEEEE.

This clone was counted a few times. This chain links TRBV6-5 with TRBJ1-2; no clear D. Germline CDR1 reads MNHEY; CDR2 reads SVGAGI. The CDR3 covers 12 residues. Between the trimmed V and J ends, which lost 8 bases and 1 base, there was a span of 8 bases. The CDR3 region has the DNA TGTGCCAGCTCCCTGAGTAACTATGGCTACACCTTC. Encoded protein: CASSLSNYGYTF.

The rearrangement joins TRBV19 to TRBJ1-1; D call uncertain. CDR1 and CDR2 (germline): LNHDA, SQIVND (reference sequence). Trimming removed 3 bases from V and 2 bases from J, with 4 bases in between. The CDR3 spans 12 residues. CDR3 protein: CASSIVNTEAFF. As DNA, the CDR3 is TGTGCCAGTAGTATCGTAAACACTGAAGCTTTCTTT. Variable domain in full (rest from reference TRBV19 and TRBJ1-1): DGGITQSPKYLFRKEGQNVTLSCEQNLNHDAMYWYRQDPGQGLRLIYYSQIVNDFQKGDIAEGYSVSREKKESFPLTVTSAQKNPTAFYLCASSIVNTEAFFGQGTRLTVV.

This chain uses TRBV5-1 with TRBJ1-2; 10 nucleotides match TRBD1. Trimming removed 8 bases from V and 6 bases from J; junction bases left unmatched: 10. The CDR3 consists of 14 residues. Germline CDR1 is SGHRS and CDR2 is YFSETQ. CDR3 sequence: CASKPDRGLDGYTF. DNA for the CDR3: TGCGCCAGTAAACCCGACAGGGGGCTTGATGGCTACACCTTC.

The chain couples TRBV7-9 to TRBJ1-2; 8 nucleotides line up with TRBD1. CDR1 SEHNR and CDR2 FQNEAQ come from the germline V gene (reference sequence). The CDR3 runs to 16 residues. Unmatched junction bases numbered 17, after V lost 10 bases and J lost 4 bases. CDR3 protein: CATAGSTGDQLYGYTF. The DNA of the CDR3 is TGTGCCACGGCGGGCTCGACAGGGGACCAGCTCTATGGCTACACCTTC.

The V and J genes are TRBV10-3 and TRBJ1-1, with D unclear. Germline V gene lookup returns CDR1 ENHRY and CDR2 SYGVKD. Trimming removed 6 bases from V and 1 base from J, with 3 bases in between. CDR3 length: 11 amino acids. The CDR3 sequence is CAISRNTEAFF. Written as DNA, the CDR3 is TGTGCCATCAGCAGGAACACTGAAGCTTTCTTT.

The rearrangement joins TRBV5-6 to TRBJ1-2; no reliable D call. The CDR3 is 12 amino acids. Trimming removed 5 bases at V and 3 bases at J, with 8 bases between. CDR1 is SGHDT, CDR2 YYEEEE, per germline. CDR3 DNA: TGTGCCAGCAGTGTGATAGACTATGGCTACACCTTC. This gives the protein CASSVIDYGYTF.

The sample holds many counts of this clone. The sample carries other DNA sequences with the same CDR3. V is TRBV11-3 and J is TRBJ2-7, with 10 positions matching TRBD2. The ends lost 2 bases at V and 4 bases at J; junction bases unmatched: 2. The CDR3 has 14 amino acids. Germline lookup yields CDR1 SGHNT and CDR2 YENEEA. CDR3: CASSLLAGVYEQYF. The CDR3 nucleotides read TGTGCCAGCAGCTTACTAGCGGGGGTTTACGAGCAGTACTTC.

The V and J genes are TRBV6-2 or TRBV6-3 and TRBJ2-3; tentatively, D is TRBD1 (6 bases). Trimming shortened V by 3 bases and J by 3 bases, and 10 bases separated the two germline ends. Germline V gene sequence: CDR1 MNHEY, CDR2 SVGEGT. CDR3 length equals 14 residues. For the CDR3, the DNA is TGTGCCAGCAGTTATCTCCAGGGGACAGATACGCAGTATTTT. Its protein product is CASSYLQGTDTQYF.

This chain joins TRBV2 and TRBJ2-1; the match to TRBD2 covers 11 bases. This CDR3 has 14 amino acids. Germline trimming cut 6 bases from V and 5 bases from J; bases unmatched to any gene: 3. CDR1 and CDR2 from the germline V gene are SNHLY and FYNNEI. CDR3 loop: CASRGTSGNNEQFF. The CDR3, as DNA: TGTGCCAGCAGGGGGACTAGCGGAAACAATGAGCAGTTCTTC.

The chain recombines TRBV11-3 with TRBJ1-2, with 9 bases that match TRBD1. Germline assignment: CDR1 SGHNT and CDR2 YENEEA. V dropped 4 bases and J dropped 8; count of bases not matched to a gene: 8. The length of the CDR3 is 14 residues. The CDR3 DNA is TGTGCCAGCAGCTCAGCGACAGGGGGAGCCGGCTACACCTTC. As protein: CASSSATGGAGYTF.

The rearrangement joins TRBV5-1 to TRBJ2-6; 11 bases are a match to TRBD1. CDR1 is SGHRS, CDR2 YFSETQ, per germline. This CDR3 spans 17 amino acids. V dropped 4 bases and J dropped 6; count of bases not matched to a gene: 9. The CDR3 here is CASSDGQGASAANVLTF. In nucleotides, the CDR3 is TGCGCCAGCAGCGACGGACAGGGGGCGAGTGCGGCCAACGTCCTGACTTTC.

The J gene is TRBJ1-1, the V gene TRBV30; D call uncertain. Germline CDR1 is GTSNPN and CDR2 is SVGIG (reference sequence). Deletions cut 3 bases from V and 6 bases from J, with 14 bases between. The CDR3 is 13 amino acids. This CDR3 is CAWRRVPSSEAFF. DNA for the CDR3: TGTGCCTGGAGGAGAGTCCCAAGCTCTGAAGCTTTCTTT. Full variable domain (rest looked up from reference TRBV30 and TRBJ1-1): SQTIHQWPATLVQPVGSPLSLECTVEGTSNPNLYWYRQAAGRGLQLLFYSVGIGQISSEVPQNLSASRPQDRQFILSSKKLLLSDSGFYLCAWRRVPSSEAFFGQGTRLTVV.